These 15 T cell receptor beta chains share one sample of origin, sequenced in a study of Ad26.COV2.S vaccination and SARS-CoV-2 variants. Sequencing was performed with immunoSEQ multiplex PCR; in TCRdb, only in-frame clones are kept and a portion is missing. The sample includes about 350,000 clones, about 90% of them seen just once. This material consisted of peripheral blood, taken after recovery from COVID-19. Receptors originate from a human donor who had recovered from COVID-19.

V is TRBV27 and J is TRBJ1-2, with a possible D match to TRBD1 (6 bases). Germline V lookup: CDR1 MNHEY, CDR2 SMNVEV (reference sequence). Trimming shortened V by 0 bases and J by 8 bases, and 13 bases separated the two germline ends. The CDR3 is 14 residues long. DNA of the CDR3: TGTGCCAGCAGTTTATCGCCAGGGGCATACGGCTACACCTTC. The encoded protein is CASSLSPGAYGYTF.

With regard to this clone: Other DNA sequences in the sample encode the same CDR3. The chain joins TRBV11-2 to TRBJ1-6, with D possibly matching TRBD1 (6 bases). The V end lost 0 bases, the J end lost 10 bases, and 13 bases lay between the germline ends. Germline V lookup: CDR1 SGHAT, CDR2 FQNNGV. The CDR3 is 15 residues long. The CDR3 nucleotides read TGTGCCAGCAGCTTAGAGGGCAGGGGAAACTCACCCCTCCACTTT. Its protein is CASSLEGRGNSPLHF.

The chain recombines TRBV19 with TRBJ2-5; perhaps D is TRBD1 or TRBD2 (5 bases each). V lost 3 bases and J 2 bases, leaving 10 bases between the germline ends. CDR1 is LNHDA, CDR2 SQIVND, per germline (reference sequence). The CDR3 extends over 14 amino acids. The CDR3 bases are TGTGCCAGTAGTATCCGGGGCCCGCAAGAGACCCAGTACTTC. Translation: CASSIRGPQETQYF. Full variable domain (rest looked up from reference TRBV19 and TRBJ2-5): DGGITQSPKYLFRKEGQNVTLSCEQNLNHDAMYWYRQDPGQGLRLIYYSQIVNDFQKGDIAEGYSVSREKKESFPLTVTSAQKNPTAFYLCASSIRGPQETQYFGPGTRLLVL.

The rearrangement joins TRBV6-2 or TRBV6-3 to TRBJ2-7; D possibly corresponds to TRBD1 (6 bases). V lost 6 bases to trimming and J lost 1 base, with 10 bases between them. The CDR3 sequence is 13 residues long. CDR1 and CDR2 (germline): MNHEY, SVGEGT. The CDR3 DNA reads as TGTGCCAGCAGCGACAGGCAGTCCTACGAGCAGTACTTC. It yields the protein CASSDRQSYEQYF.

V gene TRBV11-2 combines with J gene TRBJ2-1; weak D call: TRBD1 (7 bases). The V gene's germline CDR1 is SGHAT and CDR2 FQNNGV. V dropped 2 bases and J dropped 3 bases, with 11 bases sitting between them. The CDR3 contains 15 residues. In DNA form, the CDR3 reads TGTGCCAGCAGCTTACAGGGGGGCCGCTACAATGAGCAGTTCTTC. Its translation: CASSLQGGRYNEQFF.

The V and J genes are TRBV10-3 and TRBJ2-3, with 7 bases aligning to TRBD2. Germline V gene sequence: CDR1 ENHRY, CDR2 SYGVKD. V dropped 5 bases and J dropped 0; count of bases not matched to a gene: 2. The CDR3 loop spans 14 amino acids. The CDR3 bases are TGTGCCATCAGTAGCGGGACGAGCACAGATACGCAGTATTTT. The encoded protein is CAISSGTSTDTQYF.

The chain uses TRBV2 and TRBJ2-7; 8 bases fit TRBD1. With 7 bases clipped from V and 2 bases from J, the junction kept 7 bases outside the gene matches. Germline V lookup: CDR1 SNHLY, CDR2 FYNNEI. There are 14 residues in the CDR3. The CDR3 DNA reads TGTGCCAGCATCATGACAGGGGACCCCTACGAGCAGTACTTC. This translates into CASIMTGDPYEQYF.

V gene TRBV27 combines with J gene TRBJ1-5; D not resolved. Trimming took 6 bases from V and 1 from J, leaving 7 bases between them. The germline gives CDR1 MNHEY, CDR2 SMNVEV (reference sequence). The CDR3 totals 13 residues. The CDR3, as DNA: TGTGCCAGCAGCCACGCCAGCAATCAGCCCCAGCATTTT. This gives the protein CASSHASNQPQHF.

The genes are TRBV7-6 and TRBJ1-1, with D maybe TRBD1 (6 bases). This CDR3 is 14 amino acids long. CDR1 and CDR2 (germline): SGHVS, FNYEAQ. V was trimmed by 4 bases and J by 0 bases, leaving 9 bases between them. CDR3 residues: CASSSDRMNTEAFF. For the CDR3, the DNA is TGTGCCAGCAGCTCTGACAGGATGAACACTGAAGCTTTCTTT.

The rearrangement links TRBV27 to TRBJ1-4; no definite D call. Trimming removed 0 bases at V and 7 bases at J, with 12 bases between. This CDR3 spans 15 amino acids. Germline CDR1 and CDR2: MNHEY and SMNVEV (reference sequence). The CDR3 DNA reads TGTGCCAGCAGTTTATCAGTCAGGTGGACTGAAAAACTGTTTTTT. Protein product: CASSLSVRWTEKLFF.

The chain recombines TRBV5-1 with TRBJ2-1; D possibly corresponds to TRBD1 (5 bases). The CDR3 runs to 16 residues. Per the germline V gene, CDR1 is SGHRS and CDR2 is YFSETQ. The ends were cut back, 4 bases at V and 0 bases at J, with 14 bases in the middle. CDR3 DNA sequence: TGCGCCAGCAGCATCGACAGTGCTCGCTCCTACAATGAGCAGTTCTTC. This codes for CASSIDSARSYNEQFF.

In its sample, this clone was seen a few times. The rearrangement uses TRBV5-4 and TRBJ1-1; a possible D gene is TRBD1 (6 bases). The CDR3 spans 14 residues. Germline V lookup: CDR1 SGHNT, CDR2 YYREEE (reference sequence). V was cut by 5 bases and J by 4 bases, with 15 bases left in between. The CDR3 coding sequence is TGTGCCAGCAGGGGGGCACAGGGAAGCACTGAAGCTTTCTTT. Its translation is CASRGAQGSTEAFF. The full variable domain, its missing parts supplied by reference TRBV5-4 and TRBJ1-1, is ETGVTQSPTHLIKTRGQQVTLRCSSQSGHNTVSWYQQALGQGPQFIFQYYREEENGRGNFPPRFSGLQFPNYSSELNVNALELDDSALYLCASRGAQGSTEAFFGQGTRLTVV.

This clone was recorded only once. V is TRBV5-1 and J is TRBJ2-2; the D is unclear. The CDR3 covers 14 residues. CDR1 is SGHRS, CDR2 YFSETQ, per germline. Trimming took off 0 bases at V and 3 bases at J, with 6 bases between the two ends. CDR3 protein: CASSLARDTGELFF. The CDR3 region has the DNA TGCGCCAGCAGCTTGGCACGTGACACCGGGGAGCTGTTTTTT.

This clone showed up just once. CDR3 nucleotide sequence: TGTGCCACCAGCAGATCGCCGGGGAGAATTGAAGCTTTCTTT. Its protein product is CATSRSPGRIEAFF. The V gene is TRBV15, the J gene TRBJ1-1, with D hard to call. CDR1 LNHNV and CDR2 YYDKDF come from the germline V gene (reference sequence). The CDR3 runs 14 residues. Trimming took 2 bases from V and 7 from J, leaving 14 bases between them.

V is TRBV9 and J is TRBJ2-5, with D tentatively TRBD1 (5 bases). The CDR3 runs to 14 residues. Deletions cut 3 bases from V and 1 base from J, with 10 bases between. Germline CDR1 is SGDLS and CDR2 is YYNGEE. The CDR3 sequence: CASSEAGPQETQYF. In DNA, the CDR3 is TGTGCCAGCAGCGAAGCAGGGCCCCAAGAGACCCAGTACTTC. Full variable domain (outside the CDR3, taken from reference TRBV9 and TRBJ2-5): DSGVTQTPKHLITATGQRVTLRCSPRSGDLSVYWYQQSLDQGLQFLIQYYNGEERAKGNILERFSAQQFPDLHSELNLSSLELGDSALYFCASSEAGPQETQYFGPGTRLLVL.